Shown below are 18 T cell receptor beta chains from a single sample sequenced in a study of Ad26.COV2.S vaccination and SARS-CoV-2 variants. The protocol was immunoSEQ multiplex PCR, while the TCRdb copy is restricted to in-frame clones and leaves out a portion. Of under 300,000 clones in the sample, around 88% were seen once. Documented treatment: around 19 received Ad26.COV2.S at low or high dose, single or two shots; 5 received placebo; per-sample allocation not given. After the first vaccine or placebo injection, samples were drawn on day 63. Sequencing was performed on peripheral blood, taken in a trial of Ad26.COV2.S vaccine versus placebo. The receptor set was obtained from a person between 18 and 59 years old who received the Ad26.COV2.S COVID-19 vaccine or a placebo.

This clone was observed a single time. Germline and junction disagree at one end, which may indicate a read error. The chain has TRBV2 and TRBJ1-2; D is uncertain. The V gene's germline CDR1 is SNHLY and CDR2 FYNNEI. The CDR3 consists of 17 residues. The chain's CDR3 is CASLALLLQRSNYGHTF. The CDR3 DNA sequence: TGTGCCAGCCTGGCATTGTTGCTACAGCGATCTAACTATGGCCACACCTTC. Together with reference TRBV2 and TRBJ1-2, the CDR3 gives the full variable domain: EPEVTQTPSHQVTQMGQEVILRCVPISNHLYFYWYRQILGQKVEFLVSFYNNEISEKSEIFDDQFSVERPDGSNFTLKIRSTKLEDSAMYFCASLALLLQRSNYGHTFGSGTRLTVV.

This chain connects TRBV5-3 to TRBJ1-4; 7 bases fit TRBD1. TRBV5-3 is filed as an ORF, its function uncertain. V was clipped by 3 bases and J by 8 bases; unmatched bases: 16. The CDR3 runs 17 residues. CDR3 in DNA: TGTGCCAGAAGCTCCTCCACTGACGGGACAGTCGGGGAAAAACTGTTTTTT. This encodes CARSSSTDGTVGEKLFF.

V is TRBV6-5 and J is TRBJ1-1, with D unclear. The CDR3 runs to 14 residues. V lost 2 bases, J lost 1 base, and 8 bases lay in between. Per germline, CDR1 MNHEY and CDR2 SVGAGI. The DNA for the CDR3 is TGTGCCAGCAGTTACGCACCCACGAACACTGAAGCTTTCTTT. As protein: CASSYAPTNTEAFF.

The rearrangement links TRBV7-9 to TRBJ1-2, with no clear D. The CDR3 is 15 residues long. V lost 5 bases, J lost 3 bases, and 16 bases lay in between. The germline gives CDR1 SEHNR, CDR2 FQNEAQ (reference sequence). The CDR3 is CASSPARWVDYGYTF. CDR3 nucleotides: TGTGCCAGCAGCCCGGCCCGGTGGGTTGACTATGGCTACACCTTC.

The CDR3: CASSTTGVAYEQYV. CDR3 coding DNA: TGTGCCAGCAGTACTACAGGGGTCGCCTACGAGCAGTACGTC. The chain links TRBV5-6 to TRBJ2-7, with 7 positions matching TRBD1. V gave up 5 bases and J gave up 2 bases; unmatched junction bases: 7. The germline CDR1 and CDR2 sequences are SGHDT and YYEEEE. The CDR3 extends over 14 amino acids.

The chain is built from TRBV4-1 and TRBJ2-3; TRBD1 aligns across 10 bases. The CDR3 length is 16 residues. Trimming removed 1 base from V and 4 bases from J; junction bases left unmatched: 5. CDR1 is MGHRA, CDR2 YSYEKL, per germline. CDR3 coding DNA: TGCGCCAGCAGCCAAGTGGGACAGGGGAGCGCAGATACGCAGTATTTT. It yields the protein CASSQVGQGSADTQYF.

The rearrangement joins TRBV6-2 or TRBV6-3 to TRBJ2-7; TRBD2 might be the D (6 bases). This CDR3 is built from 17 residues. The germline CDR1 and CDR2 sequences are MNHEY and SVGEGT. With 5 bases removed from V and 0 bases from J, the gap between germline ends came to 20 bases. The chain's CDR3 is CASSPKSGTSSSYEQYV. CDR3 nucleotides: TGTGCCAGCAGTCCGAAGTCCGGGACTTCGAGCTCCTACGAGCAGTACGTC.

This rearrangement joins TRBV27 to TRBJ1-6; D gene uncertain. CDR1 MNHEY and CDR2 SMNVEV come from the germline V gene (reference sequence). Between the trimmed V and J ends, which lost 2 bases and 8 bases, there was a span of 7 bases. The length of the CDR3 is 13 residues. The CDR3 DNA reads TGTGCCAGCAGTTTAAGACTTGATTCACCCCTCCACTTT. It translates to CASSLRLDSPLHF.

CDR3 sequence: CASSPWTSGRTDTQYF. The CDR3 DNA reads TGTGCCAGCAGCCCATGGACTAGCGGGAGGACAGATACGCAGTATTTT. The chain carries TRBV3-1 (or the pseudogene TRBV3-2) and TRBJ2-3; 14 bases are shared with TRBD2. Germline assignment: CDR1 LGHDT and CDR2 YNNKEL (reference sequence). Trimming took 4 bases from V and 3 from J; bases not matched to a gene: 3. The CDR3 loop spans 16 amino acids.

The genes are TRBV9 and TRBJ2-2, with 13 bases aligning to TRBD2. Trimming at V came to 4 bases and at J to 6 bases, leaving 9 bases not matched to a gene. This CDR3 has 17 residues. Germline loops: CDR1 SGDLS, CDR2 YYNGEE. The CDR3 loop is CASSPEPGLAGSGELFF. CDR3 in DNA: TGTGCCAGCAGCCCAGAGCCGGGACTAGCGGGATCCGGGGAGCTGTTTTTT. The full variable domain, rest sourced from reference TRBV9 and TRBJ2-2, is DSGVTQTPKHLITATGQRVTLRCSPRSGDLSVYWYQQSLDQGLQFLIQYYNGEERAKGNILERFSAQQFPDLHSELNLSSLELGDSALYFCASSPEPGLAGSGELFFGEGSRLTVL.

The chain uses TRBV5-5 and TRBJ2-3, with D unclear. The germline CDR1 and CDR2 sequences are SGHKS and YYEKEE (reference sequence). Trimming shortened V by 2 bases and J by 4 bases, and 5 bases separated the two germline ends. The CDR3 is made up of 12 amino acids. The CDR3, as DNA: TGTGCCAGCAGCTTAGAGGCAGATACGCAGTATTTT. Translating it yields CASSLEADTQYF.

The J gene is TRBJ1-6, the V gene TRBV4-3, with D hard to call. With 0 bases removed from V and 7 bases from J, the gap between germline ends came to 10 bases. CDR1 and CDR2 from the germline V gene are LGHNA and YSLEER. This CDR3 region has 15 residues. CDR3 sequence reads: CASSQDYRMNSPLHF. CDR3 bases: TGCGCCAGCAGCCAAGATTACCGAATGAATTCACCCCTCCACTTT.

The DNA of the CDR3 is TGCGCCAGCAGCCCCGAAAGGGCCGACAATGAGCAGTTCTTC. It encodes CASSPERADNEQFF. The chain joins TRBV5-1 to TRBJ2-1; D uncertain. Looked up from germline, CDR1 is SGHRS and CDR2 is YFSETQ. V gave up 4 bases and J gave up 5 bases, with 13 bases separating them. The CDR3 is 14 amino acids.

This chain joins TRBV27 and TRBJ2-7; 7 bases match TRBD1. Losses at the gene ends were 5 bases for V and 0 bases for J; bases not matched to a gene: 4. Germline loops: CDR1 MNHEY, CDR2 SMNVEV (reference sequence). This CDR3 is built from 14 residues. The CDR3 region has the DNA TGTGCCAGCAGTAGACAGGGCAGCTCCTACGAGCAGTACTTC. Its protein product is CASSRQGSSYEQYF.

The CDR3 bases are TGTGCCAGCTCACTCACCCACATCGACTCTGGAAACACCATATATTTT. It is translated as CASSLTHIDSGNTIYF. The chain has TRBV18 and TRBJ1-3; D not certain. V was pared by 4 bases and J by 0 bases, with 13 bases between. The CDR3 is 16 residues long. Germline values: CDR1 KGHSH, CDR2 LQKENI.

The chain has TRBV4-3 and TRBJ2-2, with a tentative D call TRBD1 (5 bases). The germline gives CDR1 LGHNA, CDR2 YSLEER. V was clipped by 3 bases and J by 3 bases, with 8 bases between them. The CDR3 sequence is 14 residues long. The CDR3 loop is CASSQQGHTGELFF. In DNA, the CDR3 is TGCGCCAGCAGCCAGCAGGGCCACACCGGGGAGCTGTTTTTT.

This clone was detected only once. The V and J genes are TRBV14 and TRBJ2-7, with 12 bases fitting TRBD2. V was clipped by 4 bases and J by 3 bases; unmatched bases: 1. The CDR3 totals 14 residues. Germline CDR1 and CDR2: SGHDN and FVKESK. DNA of the CDR3: TGTGCCAGCAGCCCGGGACTAGCGGGCTACGAGCAGTACGTC. This encodes CASSPGLAGYEQYV.

In DNA, the CDR3 is TGTGCCTGGAGGAAGTCAGGGACTGGCTACACCTTC. This encodes CAWRKSGTGYTF. This chain uses TRBV30 with TRBJ1-2; D might be TRBD1 (5 bases). The V gene lost 3 bases and the J gene lost 7 bases, with 12 bases spanning the gap. CDR1 GTSNPN and CDR2 SVGIG come from the germline V gene (reference sequence). CDR3 size: 12 residues.